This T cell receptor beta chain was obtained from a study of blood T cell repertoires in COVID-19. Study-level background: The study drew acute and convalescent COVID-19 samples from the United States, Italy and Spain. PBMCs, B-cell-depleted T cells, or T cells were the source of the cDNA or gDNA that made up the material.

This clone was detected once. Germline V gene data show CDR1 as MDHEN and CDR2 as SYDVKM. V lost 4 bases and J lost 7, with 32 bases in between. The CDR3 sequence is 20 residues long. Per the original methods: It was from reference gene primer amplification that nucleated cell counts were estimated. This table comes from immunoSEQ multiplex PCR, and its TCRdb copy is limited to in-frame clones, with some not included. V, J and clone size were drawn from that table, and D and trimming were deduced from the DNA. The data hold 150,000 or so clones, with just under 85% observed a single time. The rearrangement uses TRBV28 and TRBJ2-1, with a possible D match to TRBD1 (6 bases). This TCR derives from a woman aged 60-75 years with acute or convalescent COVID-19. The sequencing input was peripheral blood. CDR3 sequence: CASSWPSALTQGSPGNEQFF. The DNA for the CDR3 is TGTGCCAGCAGTTGGCCTTCAGCCCTCACACAGGGATCCCCGGGAAATGAGCAGTTCTTC. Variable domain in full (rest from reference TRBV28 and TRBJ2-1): DVKVTQSSRYLVKRTGEKVFLECVQDMDHENMFWYRQDPGLGLRLIYFSYDVKMKEKGDIPEGYSVSREKKERFSLILESASTNQTSMYLCASSWPSALTQGSPGNEQFFGPGTRLTVL.